This TCR beta chain was captured by sequencing in a study of response to subunit inactivated influenza vaccine. Study observations and caveats: Every seasonal influenza vaccination brings in few new T cells, the authors suggested.

This clonotype was counted a few times. Its target is unknown. The germline gives CDR1 DFQATT, CDR2 SNEGSKA (reference sequence). CDR3 size: 13 residues. Trimming stripped 0 bases from V and 9 bases from J, with 12 bases between. One entry per CDR3 protein, called by TCRdb with MiXCR from the RT-PCR reads. Here the sample spans around 250,000 distinct CDR3 sequences, approximately 12% being singletons. This chain connects TRBV20-1 to TRBJ2-1, with D perhaps TRBD2 (6 bases). The sequence was collected from a man aged 45-60 years who received an inactivated influenza vaccine. The source material was non-naive T cells sorted from PBMCs, sampled roughly 15 days before vaccination. In DNA, the CDR3 is TGCAGTGCTAGAGATTCAGGGAGGAGTGAGCAGTTCTTC. Protein product: CSARDSGRSEQFF.